Presented here are 16 T cell receptor beta chains from one specimen sequenced in a study of immune cell composition in non-small cell lung cancer listed by TCRdb under 2017. Normal lung samples came from the same patient and were non-adjacent lung tissue collected as far from the tumour as possible, with a minimum distance of 3 cm. Receptor libraries were prepared by the immunoSEQ multiplex PCR assay. Drawn from immuneACCESS, this table holds only the in-frame rearrangements with V and J called that TCRdb kept. Clones are partly lost; checked studies trace under half to an unresolved V gene and leave the rest unexplained. For this sample the table gives approximately 3,000 clones, of which around 70% were detected only once. The ten largest make up approximately 10% of the sample. The sample comprised non-adjacent lung tissue. These receptor sequences come from a human donor with non-small cell lung cancer.

This clone was picked up a small number of times. The chain recombines TRBV19 with TRBJ2-7, with TRBD2 as a possible D gene (5 bases). V was trimmed by 0 bases and J by 2 bases, leaving 8 bases between them. Germline V gives CDR1 LNHDA, CDR2 SQIVND (reference sequence). The CDR3 is 14 residues long. The CDR3 bases are TGTGCCAGTAGTATAGAAGAGGGAACCTACGAGCAGTACTTC. Its translation: CASSIEEGTYEQYF.

The V call is TRBV7-9, the J call TRBJ2-3; possible D gene TRBD1, 6 bases. Germline loops: CDR1 SEHNR, CDR2 FQNEAQ (reference sequence). V was trimmed by 3 bases and J by 6 bases, leaving 13 bases between them. This CDR3 region has 14 residues. Here the CDR3 DNA reads TGTGCCAGCAGCTTTGGGACACGCGGGGATACGCAGTATTTT. Protein: CASSFGTRGDTQYF.

This clone was seen just once. The chain employs TRBV6-5 and TRBJ2-2; TRBD2 aligns across 7 bases. Unmatched junction bases numbered 8, after V lost 10 bases and J lost 0 bases. Germline V gene data show CDR1 as MNHEY and CDR2 as SVGAGI. The CDR3 runs 15 residues. The CDR3 DNA reads TGTGCCACCGCCCCGGGACTATCGAACACCGGGGAGCTGTTTTTT. It translates to CATAPGLSNTGELFF.

The V gene is TRBV5-1, the J gene TRBJ1-1, with a weak D call TRBD1 (6 bases). CDR1 SGHRS and CDR2 YFSETQ come from the germline V gene. The CDR3 spans 15 residues. V was clipped by 0 bases and J by 3 bases, with 12 bases between them. The CDR3 sequence is CASSLAPGADTEAFF. In nucleotides, the CDR3 is TGCGCCAGCAGCTTGGCCCCAGGGGCAGACACTGAAGCTTTCTTT. Based on the CDR3 plus reference TRBV5-1 and TRBJ1-1, the full variable domain is KAGVTQTPRYLIKTRGQQVTLSCSPISGHRSVSWYQQTPGQGLQFLFEYFSETQRNKGNFPGRFSGRQFSNSRSEMNVSTLELGDSALYLCASSLAPGADTEAFFGQGTRLTVV.

A few counts support this clone. V and J are TRBV27 and TRBJ2-3; 10 nucleotides match TRBD2. The CDR3 runs 15 residues. Germline V gives CDR1 MNHEY, CDR2 SMNVEV (reference sequence). V lost 5 bases and J lost 5; bases outside the gene matches: 7. The CDR3: CASSLAGAYLDTQYF. The CDR3 DNA follows: TGTGCCAGCAGTCTAGCGGGGGCTTATTTAGATACGCAGTATTTT.

The genes are TRBV28 and TRBJ1-2; 10 nucleotides match TRBD1. The CDR3 spans 14 residues. With V trimmed by 7 bases and J by 8 bases, 10 bases remained unmatched. Germline V gene sequence: CDR1 MDHEN, CDR2 SYDVKM. CDR3 bases: TGTGCCAGCATTGCACCCGGGACAGGGGACGGCTACACCTTC. This translates into CASIAPGTGDGYTF.

The CDR3 region is CARSLPRESYEQYF. The CDR3 DNA reads TGTGCCAGAAGCTTGCCCAGGGAAAGCTACGAGCAGTACTTC. The V and J genes are TRBV5-3 and TRBJ2-7; D is possibly TRBD1 (5 bases). TRBV5-3 is sorted into the ORF group, with uncertain function. V gave up 1 base and J gave up 3 bases, with 11 bases separating them. The CDR3 runs to 14 residues.

The rearrangement links TRBV7-2 to TRBJ2-5; D call uncertain. Per germline, CDR1 SGHTA and CDR2 FQGNSA. The CDR3 sequence is 13 residues long. The V and J ends lost 3 bases and 5 bases respectively, with 10 bases between them. CDR3: CASSFGQKETQYF. For the CDR3, the DNA is TGTGCCAGCAGCTTCGGTCAAAAGGAGACCCAGTACTTC.

The gene calls are TRBV27 and TRBJ2-3; D gene uncertain. The CDR3 sequence is 13 residues long. The germline V gene has CDR1 MNHEY and CDR2 SMNVEV (reference sequence). Trimming cost V 6 bases and J 2 bases, with 9 bases left between them. This CDR3 is CASSTYLTDTQYF. The CDR3 region has the DNA TGTGCCAGCAGCACCTATCTCACAGATACGCAGTATTTT.

This rearrangement joins TRBV29-1 to TRBJ2-1, with D tentatively TRBD1 (5 bases). The CDR3 runs 12 residues. CDR1 and CDR2 from the germline V gene are SQVTM and ANQGSEA. V was trimmed by 6 bases and J by 8 bases, leaving 14 bases between them. In DNA, the CDR3 is TGCAGCGTCCTCCCCAGGGATTATGAGCAGTTCTTC. It yields the protein CSVLPRDYEQFF.

This clone has only a few counts. The gene calls are TRBV10-3 and TRBJ1-1, with 8 bases identical to TRBD1. Germline V gene lookup returns CDR1 ENHRY and CDR2 SYGVKD. This CDR3 comprises 15 residues. The V gene end was trimmed by 0 bases and the J gene end by 1 base; junction bases not matched to a gene: 1. The CDR3 DNA sequence: TGTGCCATCAGTGAGTCTGGGACAGGGAACACTGAAGCTTTCTTT. This codes for CAISESGTGNTEAFF.

This clone occurred a few times. The chain combines TRBV30 with TRBJ1-4; no reliable D call. Germline-derived CDR1 and CDR2 are GTSNPN and SVGIG (reference sequence). V lost 0 bases and J lost 3, with 8 bases in between. This CDR3 is built from 14 residues. The chain's CDR3 is CAWSVEVPNEKLFF. In DNA form, the CDR3 reads TGTGCCTGGAGTGTAGAGGTGCCTAATGAAAAACTGTTTTTT.

V is TRBV5-1 and J is TRBJ2-1, with TRBD1 matching 7 bases. The V gene end was trimmed by 4 bases and the J gene end by 3 bases; junction bases not matched to a gene: 4. This CDR3 spans 14 amino acids. Germline lookup yields CDR1 SGHRS and CDR2 YFSETQ. For the CDR3, the DNA is TGCGCCAGCAGCACGGGACAGAACTACAATGAGCAGTTCTTC. Its protein product is CASSTGQNYNEQFF.

The chain joins TRBV19 to TRBJ2-7; D possibly corresponds to TRBD2 (5 bases). Germline values: CDR1 LNHDA, CDR2 SQIVND (reference sequence). The V and J ends lost 7 bases and 0 bases respectively, with 16 bases between them. The CDR3 length is 15 residues. For the CDR3, the DNA is TGTGCCAGTAAGTCAAACGGGGTAAGCTCCTACGAGCAGTACTTC. Protein: CASKSNGVSSYEQYF.

The rearrangement links TRBV11-2 to TRBJ2-2; maybe TRBD2 (5 bases). Looked up from germline, CDR1 is SGHAT and CDR2 is FQNNGV. Between the trimmed V and J ends, which lost 1 base and 0 bases, there was a span of 12 bases. The CDR3 spans 17 residues. The CDR3 reads CASSLGTWDTNTGELFF. The CDR3 nucleotides read TGTGCCAGCAGCTTAGGGACTTGGGATACGAACACCGGGGAGCTGTTTTTT.

The chain has TRBV27 and TRBJ1-4, with D unresolved. V lost 5 bases and J lost 3, with 22 bases in between. Germline-derived CDR1 and CDR2 are MNHEY and SMNVEV (reference sequence). CDR3 length: 18 amino acids. CDR3 bases: TGTGCCAGCAGTCCCCTCTTTGCCGGCGGGGTAGCTAATGAAAAACTGTTTTTT. Residues: CASSPLFAGGVANEKLFF.